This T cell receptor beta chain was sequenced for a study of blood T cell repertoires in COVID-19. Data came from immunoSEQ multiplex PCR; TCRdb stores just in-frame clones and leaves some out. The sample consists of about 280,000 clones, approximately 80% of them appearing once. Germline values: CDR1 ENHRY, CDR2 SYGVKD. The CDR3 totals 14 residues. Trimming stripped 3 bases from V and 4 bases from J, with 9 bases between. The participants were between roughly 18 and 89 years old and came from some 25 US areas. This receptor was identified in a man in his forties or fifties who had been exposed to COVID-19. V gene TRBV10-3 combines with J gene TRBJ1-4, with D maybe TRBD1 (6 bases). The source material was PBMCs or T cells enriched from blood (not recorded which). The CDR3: CAISDTGRNEKLFF. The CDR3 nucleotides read TGTGCCATCAGTGATACAGGGCGTAATGAAAAACTGTTTTTT.